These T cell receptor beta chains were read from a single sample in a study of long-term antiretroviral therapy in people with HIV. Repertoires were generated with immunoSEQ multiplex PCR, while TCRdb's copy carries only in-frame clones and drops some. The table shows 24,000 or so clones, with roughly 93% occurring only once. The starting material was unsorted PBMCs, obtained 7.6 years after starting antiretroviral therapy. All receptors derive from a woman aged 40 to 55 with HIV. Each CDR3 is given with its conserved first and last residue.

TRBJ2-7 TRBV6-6 CASKRTSGVYEQYF
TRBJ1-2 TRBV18 CASSLGQGLTNYGYTF
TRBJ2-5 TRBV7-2 CASSLARAGGETQYF
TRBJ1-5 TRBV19 CASSIPGQPNQPQHF
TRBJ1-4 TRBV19 CASKRGWDEKLFF
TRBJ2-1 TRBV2 CASKAGGWNEQFF
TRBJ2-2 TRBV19 CASSMRTDTNTGELFF
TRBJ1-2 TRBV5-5 CASSLVGRGRQNYGYTF
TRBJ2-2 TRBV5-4 CASSPRDRGGRGELFF
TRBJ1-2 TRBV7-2 CASSSPPLTGMYGYTF
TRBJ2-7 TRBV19 CASGRDSQTYEQYF
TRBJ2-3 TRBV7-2 CASSIFTDTQYF
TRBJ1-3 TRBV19 CASSWEVSGNTIYF
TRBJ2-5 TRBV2 CASSGQGLRETQYF
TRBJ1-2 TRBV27 CASSGKGLNNYGYTF
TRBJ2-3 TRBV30 CAWSLTFWTDTQYF
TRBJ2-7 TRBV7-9 CASSLTGTPEGEQYF
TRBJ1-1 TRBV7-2 CASSLEDRGEAFF
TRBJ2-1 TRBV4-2 CASSQVLQSSYNEQFF
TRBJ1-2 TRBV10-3 CAISEAPPNTHGYTF
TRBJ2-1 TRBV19 CASIGRGGLPYNEQFF
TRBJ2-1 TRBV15 CATSRLEDGPYNEQFF
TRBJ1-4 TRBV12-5 CASGSLREKLFF
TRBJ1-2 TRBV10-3 CAISEGGPYGYTF
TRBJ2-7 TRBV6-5 CASRPSRGGREQYF
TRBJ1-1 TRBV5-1 CASSKGSGAGTEAFF
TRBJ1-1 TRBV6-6 CASSRGGPNTEAFF
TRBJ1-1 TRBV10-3 CAIRRTGYLNTEAFF
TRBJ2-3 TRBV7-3 CASSLRRGSTDTQYF
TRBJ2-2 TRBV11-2 CASSRPVGGAATGELFF
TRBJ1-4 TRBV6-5 CASTSTGSQEKLFF
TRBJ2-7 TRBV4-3 CASSQAARGLTEQYF
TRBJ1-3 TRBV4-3 CASSQRVFGNTIYF
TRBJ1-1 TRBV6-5 CASSYSIWVGDEAFF
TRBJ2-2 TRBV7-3 CASSLQGGAGTGELFF
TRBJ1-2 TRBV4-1 CASSQGRGGPHYGYTF
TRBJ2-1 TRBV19 CASSPKDRDRFF
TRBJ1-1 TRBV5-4 CASSKGQYELEAFF
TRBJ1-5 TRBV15 CATSRPVGGRNQPQHF
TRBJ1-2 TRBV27 CASSTRIGYGYTF
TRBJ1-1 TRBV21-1 CASSTKGQGDTEAFF